This TCR beta chain derives from a study of T cell responses to AZD1222 COVID-19 vaccine. This CDR3 region has 13 residues. V shed 5 bases and J 10 bases; nucleotides not matched to a gene: 7. Germline CDR1 is SGHTA and CDR2 is FQGNSA. Sequencing used immunoSEQ multiplex PCR; TCRdb keeps in-frame clones, though not all of them. The sample shows approximately 200,000 clones, 90% to 95% of them seen only once. The TCR originated in an adult who received the AZD1222 COVID-19 vaccine. This chain connects TRBV7-2 to TRBJ1-1, with TRBD1 identical over 10 bases. The input for sequencing was peripheral blood, taken 28 days after the second AZD1222 dose. The CDR3: CASSQGQGLGAFF. The CDR3 DNA sequence: TGTGCCAGCAGCCAGGGACAGGGGTTGGGAGCTTTCTTT.